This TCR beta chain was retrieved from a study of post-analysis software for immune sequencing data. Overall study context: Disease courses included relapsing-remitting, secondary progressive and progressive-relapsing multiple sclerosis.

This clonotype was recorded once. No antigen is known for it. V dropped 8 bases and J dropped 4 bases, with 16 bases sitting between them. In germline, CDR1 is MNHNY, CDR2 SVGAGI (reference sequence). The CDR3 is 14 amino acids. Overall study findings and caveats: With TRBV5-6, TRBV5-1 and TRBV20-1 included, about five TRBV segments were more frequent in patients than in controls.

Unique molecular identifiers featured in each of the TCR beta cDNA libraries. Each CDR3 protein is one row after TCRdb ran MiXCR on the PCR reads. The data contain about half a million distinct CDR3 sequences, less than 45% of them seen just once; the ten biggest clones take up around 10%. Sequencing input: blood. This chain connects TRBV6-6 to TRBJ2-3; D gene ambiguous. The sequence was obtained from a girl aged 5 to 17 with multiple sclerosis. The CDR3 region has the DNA TGTGCCAGCGGAAGACTCTCTGAAGCAGATACGCAGTATTTT. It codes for CASGRLSEADTQYF.